This TCR beta chain is from a study of CD8 T cells in Susac syndrome. Turning to the study itself: Patients with Susac syndrome were therapy-naive, on corticosteroids, or on intravenous immunoglobulin alone at the time that blood was drawn.

The CDR3 runs 15 residues. Germline lookup yields CDR1 DFQATT and CDR2 SNEGSKA (reference sequence). With 6 bases clipped from V and 0 bases from J, the junction kept 9 bases outside the gene matches. An input of about 0.5 to 1 ug of RNA was subjected to reverse transcription using random hexamers. An immunoSEQ multiplex PCR generated amplified TCR beta CDR3 products spanning 54 Vbeta and 13 Jbeta. One entry per CDR3 protein results from TCRdb running MiXCR on the immunoSEQ multiplex PCR reads. This sample has 120,000 or so distinct CDR3 sequences, with approximately 96% found just once. Points from the study as a whole: The Susac syndrome CD4+ T cell repertoires displayed no clonal expansion.

With respect to this clonotype: The antigen remains unidentified.

V is TRBV20-1 and J is TRBJ2-7; TRBD2 aligns across 9 bases. Sequencing input: CD4+ T cells from PBMCs. The origin of this receptor is a human donor with Susac syndrome. CDR3 residues: CSAQSGTSLSYEQYF. As DNA, the CDR3 is TGCAGTGCCCAATCCGGGACTAGCCTCTCCTACGAGCAGTACTTC.